The 18 T cell receptor beta chains below were found in one sample sequenced in a study of PD-1 blockade in classical Hodgkin lymphoma. Data came from immunoSEQ multiplex PCR; TCRdb stores just in-frame clones and leaves some out. The table records 15,000 or so clones, roughly 66% of them present only once. Autologous stem cell transplantation was followed by relapse in every patient, and brentuximab vedotin exposure varied. The input for sequencing was peripheral blood mononuclear cells (PBMCs), taken at baseline. Receptor source: a human donor with classical Hodgkin lymphoma.

V usage is TRBV19 and J usage is TRBJ1-5; 8 bases fit TRBD1. The CDR3 totals 16 residues. Trimming took 10 bases from V and 0 from J; bases not matched to a gene: 11. The germline V gene has CDR1 LNHDA and CDR2 SQIVND (reference sequence). The CDR3 nucleotides are TGTGCCACCTCGTTACGACAGGGGAATAGCAATCAGCCCCAGCATTTT. It specifies CATSLRQGNSNQPQHF. Based on the CDR3 plus reference TRBV19 and TRBJ1-5, the full variable domain is DGGITQSPKYLFRKEGQNVTLSCEQNLNHDAMYWYRQDPGQGLRLIYYSQIVNDFQKGDIAEGYSVSREKKESFPLTVTSAQKNPTAFYLCATSLRQGNSNQPQHFGDGTRLSIL.

This chain links TRBV28 with TRBJ2-1; 7 bases are shared with TRBD2. After removal of 8 bases from V and 9 bases from J, the junction contained 16 bases not matched to a gene. The CDR3 contains 15 residues. Germline V gene lookup returns CDR1 MDHEN and CDR2 SYDVKM. DNA for the CDR3: TGTGCCAGCTTAGGAGGGAGGGAGGGCCTAGCTGAGCAGTTCTTC. Translation gives CASLGGREGLAEQFF. Supplemented by reference TRBV28 and TRBJ2-1, the full variable domain reads DVKVTQSSRYLVKRTGEKVFLECVQDMDHENMFWYRQDPGLGLRLIYFSYDVKMKEKGDIPEGYSVSREKKERFSLILESASTNQTSMYLCASLGGREGLAEQFFGPGTRLTVL.

V gene TRBV27 combines with J gene TRBJ2-1; 9 bases match TRBD1. The CDR3 runs 15 residues. CDR1 is MNHEY and CDR2 is SMNVEV in the germline V gene (reference sequence). With 3 bases clipped from V and 4 bases from J, the junction kept 4 bases outside the gene matches. CDR3 protein: CASSFSGQGYNEQFF. The DNA for the CDR3 is TGTGCCAGCAGTTTCTCGGGACAGGGATACAATGAGCAGTTCTTC.

J is TRBJ1-1 and V is TRBV14, with D perhaps TRBD1 (6 bases). Germline loops: CDR1 SGHDN, CDR2 FVKESK. Trimming stripped 0 bases from V and 3 bases from J, with 8 bases between. CDR3 size: 14 residues. CDR3 sequence: CASSQEQGDTEAFF. Written as DNA, the CDR3 is TGTGCCAGCAGCCAAGAACAGGGAGACACTGAAGCTTTCTTT.

This clone showed up just a few times. This chain joins TRBV27 and TRBJ2-1; D is ambiguous. V was pared by 3 bases and J by 2 bases, with 11 bases between. CDR1 MNHEY and CDR2 SMNVEV come from the germline V gene (reference sequence). CDR3 size: 15 residues. The CDR3 here is CASSLLSEPYNEQFF. CDR3 bases: TGTGCCAGCAGTTTGCTGTCAGAACCCTACAATGAGCAGTTCTTC.

The V gene is TRBV9, the J gene TRBJ1-2; 9 bases fit TRBD1. Germline trimming cut 4 bases from V and 7 bases from J; bases unmatched to any gene: 14. The CDR3 loop spans 16 amino acids. Germline V gene lookup returns CDR1 SGDLS and CDR2 YYNGEE. CDR3 amino acids: CASSPQAPGTGTGYTF. The CDR3 DNA reads TGTGCCAGCAGCCCTCAAGCCCCCGGGACAGGGACTGGCTACACCTTC.

V and J are TRBV28 and TRBJ2-5, with 9 bases lining up with TRBD1. V was clipped by 6 bases and J by 3 bases; unmatched bases: 26. Germline-derived CDR1 and CDR2 are MDHEN and SYDVKM. The CDR3 length is 21 residues. The CDR3 loop is CASRIPPGQGEVPRGEETQYF. CDR3 coding DNA: TGTGCCAGCAGAATACCCCCGGGACAGGGCGAAGTTCCGCGGGGCGAAGAGACCCAGTACTTC.

This clone is categorized as medium-sized. The chain has TRBV6-5 and TRBJ1-4; a possible D gene is TRBD1 (6 bases). V gave up 1 base and J gave up 4 bases, with 7 bases separating them. Per the germline V gene, CDR1 is MNHEY and CDR2 is SVGAGI. The CDR3 is 14 residues long. The CDR3 loop reads CASSYLQGNEKLFF. DNA for the CDR3: TGTGCCAGCAGTTACTTACAGGGTAATGAAAAACTGTTTTTT.

The V gene is TRBV2, the J gene TRBJ2-3, with 9 bases aligning to TRBD2. Germline V gene sequence: CDR1 SNHLY, CDR2 FYNNEI. The V segment lost 8 bases and the J segment 7 bases; nucleotides outside the gene matches: 10. The CDR3 covers 14 residues. CDR3 coding DNA: TGTGCCAGCCTCGAGGCGGGAGGGCCGAATACGCAGTATTTT. Amino acids: CASLEAGGPNTQYF.

This clone was seen only once. This chain connects TRBV9 to TRBJ1-4, with 10 bases matching TRBD1. Germline CDR1 is SGDLS and CDR2 is YYNGEE. This CDR3 is built from 13 residues. Trimming took 7 bases from V and 8 from J; bases not matched to a gene: 5. The CDR3 DNA follows: TGTGCCAGCCGGGGGGACAGGGGCGAAAAACTGTTTTTT. Its protein is CASRGDRGEKLFF. The full variable domain, completed using reference TRBV9 and TRBJ1-4, is DSGVTQTPKHLITATGQRVTLRCSPRSGDLSVYWYQQSLDQGLQFLIQYYNGEERAKGNILERFSAQQFPDLHSELNLSSLELGDSALYFCASRGDRGEKLFFGSGTQLSVL.

The CDR3 sequence: CASSARQPPVAFF. CDR3 DNA sequence: TGTGCCAGCAGTGCTCGACAGCCGCCGGTAGCTTTCTTT. This chain links TRBV25-1 with TRBJ1-1; perhaps TRBD1 as D (5 bases). This CDR3 spans 13 amino acids. V lost 4 bases, J lost 10 bases, and 16 bases lay in between. Germline CDR1 and CDR2: MGHDK and SYGVNS.

The genes are TRBV4-1 and TRBJ2-5, with a possible D match to TRBD2 (6 bases). V was shortened by 3 bases and J by 11 bases, with 10 bases between the two germline ends. CDR3 length: 11 amino acids. Germline CDR1 reads MGHRA; CDR2 reads YSYEKL. The CDR3 DNA reads as TGCGCCAGCAGCCACTCGGGGAGGCAGTACTTC. Its protein product is CASSHSGRQYF.

The chain employs TRBV7-9 and TRBJ2-7; no definite D call. Deletions cut 4 bases from V and 0 bases from J, with 13 bases between. The CDR3 covers 15 residues. Germline CDR1 is SEHNR and CDR2 is FQNEAQ (reference sequence). The CDR3 region is CASSSGPTTSYEQYF. DNA for the CDR3: TGTGCCAGCAGCTCTGGGCCAACCACCTCCTACGAGCAGTACTTC.

This sequence joins TRBV6-1 and TRBJ2-2; D uncertain. This CDR3 region has 15 residues. Germline CDR1 MNHNS, CDR2 SASEGT. The ends were cut back, 2 bases at V and 5 bases at J, with 12 bases in the middle. For the CDR3, the DNA is TGTGCCAGCAGTGAATCCAGGTGGGGAACCGGGGAGCTGTTTTTT. Translated: CASSESRWGTGELFF.

This chain connects TRBV28 to TRBJ1-2; no definite D call. Trimming left V 10 bases short and J 7 bases short, with 19 bases between. The CDR3 sequence is 13 residues long. CDR1 and CDR2 (germline): MDHEN, SYDVKM. CDR3 sequence reads: CATPGPRGTGYTF. In DNA form, the CDR3 reads TGTGCCACGCCCGGGCCTCGGGGTACTGGCTACACCTTC.

The chain employs TRBV5-1 and TRBJ1-1; the match to TRBD1 covers 7 bases. The ends lost 3 bases at V and 5 bases at J; junction bases unmatched: 7. Germline assignment: CDR1 SGHRS and CDR2 YFSETQ. This CDR3 has 14 residues. The CDR3, as DNA: TGCGCCAGCAGCTCATACGACAGGGATACTGAAGCTTTCTTT. Protein: CASSSYDRDTEAFF. Full variable domain (rest looked up from reference TRBV5-1 and TRBJ1-1): KAGVTQTPRYLIKTRGQQVTLSCSPISGHRSVSWYQQTPGQGLQFLFEYFSETQRNKGNFPGRFSGRQFSNSRSEMNVSTLELGDSALYLCASSSYDRDTEAFFGQGTRLTVV.

This chain joins TRBV5-1 and TRBJ2-7; D is possibly TRBD2 (6 bases). Trimming shortened V by 1 base and J by 0 bases, and 8 bases separated the two germline ends. The CDR3 length is 14 residues. Per the germline V gene, CDR1 is SGHRS and CDR2 is YFSETQ. The chain's CDR3 is CASSLTSYSYEQYF. CDR3 DNA sequence: TGCGCCAGCAGCTTGACTAGCTACTCCTACGAGCAGTACTTC.

This clone was seen a few times. The rearrangement joins TRBV5-6 to TRBJ2-7; D might be TRBD1 (6 bases). The CDR3 contains 13 residues. Trimming stripped 2 bases from V and 2 bases from J, with 8 bases between. Germline lookup yields CDR1 SGHDT and CDR2 YYEEEE. The chain's CDR3 is CASSFGQTYEQYF. The DNA of the CDR3 is TGTGCCAGCAGCTTCGGACAGACCTACGAGCAGTACTTC. Looking up the rest from reference TRBV5-6 and TRBJ2-7 gives the full variable domain: DAGVTQSPTHLIKTRGQQVTLRCSPKSGHDTVSWYQQALGQGPQFIFQYYEEEERQRGNFPDRFSGHQFPNYSSELNVNALLLGDSALYLCASSFGQTYEQYFGPGTRLTVT.